Presented here are 30 T cell receptor beta chains from one specimen sequenced in a study of control samples from healthy donors and cancer patients. TCRdb's table, derived via immunoSEQ multiplex PCR, lists solely in-frame clones and lacks some. The data contain about 28,000 clones, more than 75% of them seen just once; the ten biggest clones take up about 1.5%. Sequencing was performed on PBMCs. The receptors stem from a woman aged 40 to 50 with lung cancer.

The chain recombines TRBV5-1 with TRBJ1-2; tentative D call: TRBD1 (5 bases). Trimming took off 4 bases at V and 0 bases at J, with 13 bases between the two ends. CDR3 size: 15 residues. In germline, CDR1 is SGHRS, CDR2 YFSETQ. CDR3 sequence (DNA): TGCGCCAGCAGCAAGAACCGGGACGCTAACTATGGCTACACCTTC. Translated: CASSKNRDANYGYTF.

This chain joins TRBV27 and TRBJ2-1; possibly TRBD2 for D (7 bases). This CDR3 region has 12 residues. Germline lookup yields CDR1 MNHEY and CDR2 SMNVEV (reference sequence). V was cut by 6 bases and J by 10 bases, with 13 bases left in between. The CDR3 nucleotides read TGTGCCAGCAGACTTGGGGGGGGCGAGCAGTTCTTC. As protein: CASRLGGGEQFF.

V usage is TRBV10-3 and J usage is TRBJ1-3, with a possible D match to TRBD1 (5 bases). This CDR3 spans 19 amino acids. Germline-derived CDR1 and CDR2 are ENHRY and SYGVKD. V was pared by 4 bases and J by 0 bases, with 22 bases between. CDR3: CAISGPDLTQGFSGNTIYF. The CDR3 coding sequence is TGTGCCATCAGTGGGCCCGACCTTACCCAGGGATTCTCTGGAAACACCATATATTTT.

The chain uses TRBV9 and TRBJ1-3; 7 bases are a match to TRBD1. Germline V gene lookup returns CDR1 SGDLS and CDR2 YYNGEE. This CDR3 has 16 residues. V trimming: 1 base; J trimming: 0 bases; junction bases outside the gene matches: 4. CDR3 DNA: TGTGCCAGCAGCGTAAGGGCAGGGGGCTCTGGAAACACCATATATTTT. Protein product: CASSVRAGGSGNTIYF.

The V gene is TRBV12-2, the J gene TRBJ1-5. TRBV12-2 is classified as a pseudogene. This CDR3 contains 13 residues. The CDR3 coding sequence is TGTGCAAGTCGCTTAGCTAGCAATCAGCCCCAGCATTTT. It specifies CASRLASNQPQHF.

The J gene is TRBJ2-1, the V gene TRBV9, with D unclear. The CDR3 totals 14 residues. Trimming cost V 0 bases and J 0 bases, with 4 bases left between them. In germline, CDR1 is SGDLS, CDR2 YYNGEE. CDR3 DNA: TGTGCCAGCAGCGTAGGCAGCTCCTACAATGAGCAGTTCTTC. This sequence encodes CASSVGSSYNEQFF. The whole variable domain, remainder taken from reference TRBV9 and TRBJ2-1, is DSGVTQTPKHLITATGQRVTLRCSPRSGDLSVYWYQQSLDQGLQFLIQYYNGEERAKGNILERFSAQQFPDLHSELNLSSLELGDSALYFCASSVGSSYNEQFFGPGTRLTVL.

This chain connects TRBV27 to TRBJ2-1; TRBD2 agrees at 9 bases. The CDR3 length is 16 residues. Germline CDR1 is MNHEY and CDR2 is SMNVEV (reference sequence). Trimming cost V 8 bases and J 7 bases; bases outside gene matches: 15. The CDR3 DNA sequence: TGTGCCAGCGGGCTCCGGGGGCTAGCGGGGTTTAATGAGCAGTTCTTC. This codes for CASGLRGLAGFNEQFF.

The rearrangement joins TRBV28 to TRBJ1-1; D remains unclear. CDR1 is MDHEN, CDR2 SYDVKM, per germline. V was clipped by 8 bases and J by 3 bases, with 13 bases between them. The CDR3 covers 13 residues. The CDR3 sequence is CASSGGKYTEAFF. The CDR3 region has the DNA TGTGCCAGCTCGGGAGGGAAGTACACTGAAGCTTTCTTT.

The rearrangement joins TRBV19 to TRBJ1-5, with D maybe TRBD1 (6 bases). Germline CDR1 is LNHDA and CDR2 is SQIVND (reference sequence). Trimming took 3 bases from V and 4 from J, leaving 10 bases between them. The CDR3 runs to 14 residues. In DNA form, the CDR3 reads TGTGCCAGTAGTATGGGACACACTAATCAGCCCCAGCATTTT. It translates to CASSMGHTNQPQHF.

The V gene is TRBV5-1, the J gene TRBJ1-1; possible D gene TRBD1, 6 bases. Germline V lookup: CDR1 SGHRS, CDR2 YFSETQ. V was shortened by 7 bases and J by 4 bases, with 17 bases between the two germline ends. This CDR3 comprises 14 residues. The CDR3 loop reads CASGPGGGRTEAFF. The CDR3 coding sequence is TGCGCCAGCGGCCCCGGGGGGGGGCGCACTGAAGCTTTCTTT.

The genes are TRBV6-2 or TRBV6-3 and TRBJ2-2; D is perhaps TRBD2 (7 bases). V lost 2 bases and J lost 7, with 14 bases in between. Germline V CDR1 and CDR2: MNHEY, SVGEGT. The CDR3 has 15 amino acids. The CDR3 nucleotides are TGTGCCAGCAGTTACCGCGGGGGCCGGGGCGGGGAGCTGTTTTTT. Translating gives CASSYRGGRGGELFF.

This sequence joins TRBV30 and TRBJ1-1; maybe TRBD1 (6 bases). CDR1 and CDR2 (germline): GTSNPN, SVGIG (reference sequence). The CDR3 has 14 residues. V was shortened by 0 bases and J by 4 bases, with 12 bases between the two germline ends. This chain's CDR3 is CAWSVGRGGTEAFF. The CDR3 nucleotides are TGTGCCTGGAGTGTAGGCAGGGGAGGCACTGAAGCTTTCTTT.

The J gene is TRBJ2-3, the V gene TRBV5-6, with D perhaps given as TRBD1 or TRBD2 (5 bases each). V was cut by 4 bases and J by 7 bases, with 10 bases left in between. Germline-derived CDR1 and CDR2 are SGHDT and YYEEEE. CDR3 size: 12 residues. CDR3: CASSGGYNTQYF. CDR3 in DNA: TGTGCCAGCAGCGGGGGTTACAATACGCAGTATTTT.

The chain couples TRBV4-2 to TRBJ2-5; perhaps TRBD2 as D (7 bases). The CDR3 totals 16 residues. The germline V gene encodes CDR1 LGHNA and CDR2 YNFKEQ. V lost 0 bases and J 5 bases, leaving 16 bases between the germline ends. CDR3 in DNA: TGTGCCAGCAGCCAAGATGGAGGGGGGGGGCCTGAGACCCAGTACTTC. Translated: CASSQDGGGGPETQYF.

This clone is a singleton in its sample. This chain links TRBV12-3 or TRBV12-4 with TRBJ1-1; no clear D. The CDR3 covers 13 residues. Trimming removed 6 bases from V and 4 bases from J, with 12 bases in between. The CDR3 nucleotides are TGTGCCAGCAGATTGGATGGGGTCACTGAAGCTTTCTTT. It translates to CASRLDGVTEAFF.

This chain links TRBV30 with TRBJ1-2; tentatively, D is TRBD1 (6 bases). Trimming cost V 2 bases and J 4 bases, with 17 bases left between them. Germline-derived CDR1 and CDR2 are GTSNPN and SVGIG (reference sequence). This CDR3 contains 15 residues. CDR3 sequence (DNA): TGTGCCTGGAGTCCCCGTCGGGGGCTAGGCTATGGCTACACCTTC. It is translated as CAWSPRRGLGYGYTF.

The chain joins TRBV13 to TRBJ2-7, with 9 bases matching TRBD1. This CDR3 has 15 residues. Trimming removed 5 bases from V and 5 bases from J; junction bases left unmatched: 10. Germline-derived CDR1 and CDR2 are PRHDT and FYEKMQ (reference sequence). The CDR3 DNA follows: TGTGCCAGCAGCCCGAATTCGGGACAGGGCAACGAGCAGTACTTC. Its protein is CASSPNSGQGNEQYF.

This chain uses TRBV7-2 with TRBJ1-2; D call uncertain. The CDR3 loop spans 14 amino acids. CDR1 is SGHTA and CDR2 is FQGNSA in the germline V gene. Trimming removed 1 base from V and 8 bases from J, with 14 bases in between. The CDR3 DNA reads as TGTGCCAGCAGCTTAGTTGCGCGTTTAAGAGGCTACACCTTC. It specifies CASSLVARLRGYTF.

The chain has TRBV10-3 and TRBJ1-1, with D unclear. Trimming took off 6 bases at V and 8 bases at J, with 13 bases between the two ends. CDR1 is ENHRY and CDR2 is SYGVKD in the germline V gene. This CDR3 comprises 12 residues. The CDR3 loop reads CAIRQRVGEAFF. CDR3 DNA sequence: TGTGCCATCAGACAGAGGGTTGGCGAAGCTTTCTTT.

This chain links TRBV6-1 with TRBJ2-1; D is undetermined. CDR1 is MNHNS, CDR2 SASEGT, per germline. Trimming left V 2 bases short and J 10 bases short, with 12 bases between. This CDR3 has 13 amino acids. The CDR3: CASSEMVGLEQFF. The CDR3 DNA reads as TGTGCCAGCAGTGAAATGGTTGGTCTGGAGCAGTTCTTC.

The V gene is TRBV7-8, the J gene TRBJ1-6, with D unclear. CDR1 is SGHVS, CDR2 FQNEAQ, per germline. The CDR3 is 15 residues long. V was trimmed by 1 base and J by 6 bases, leaving 10 bases between them. Here the CDR3 reads CASSLEVQLNSPLHF. The CDR3 DNA reads as TGTGCCAGCAGCTTAGAGGTACAGCTTAATTCACCCCTCCACTTT.

The chain couples TRBV7-6 to TRBJ2-7, with D perhaps matching TRBD1 or TRBD2 (6 bases each). V lost 8 bases to trimming and J lost 5 bases, with 19 bases between them. CDR1 and CDR2 (germline): SGHVS, FNYEAQ. CDR3 size: 14 residues. The CDR3 region is CASSQGGGFDEQYF. CDR3 nucleotides: TGTGCCAGCTCCCAAGGAGGGGGGTTCGACGAGCAGTACTTC. The variable domain in full, with the rest retrieved from reference TRBV7-6 and TRBJ2-7, is GAGVSQSPRYKVTKRGQDVALRCDPISGHVSLYWYRQALGQGPEFLTYFNYEAQQDKSGLPNDRFSAERPEGSISTLTIQRTEQRDSAMYRCASSQGGGFDEQYFGPGTRLTVT.

The gene calls are TRBV18 and TRBJ1-1; D not resolved. The CDR3 consists of 14 residues. Trimming left V 1 base short and J 3 bases short, with 9 bases between. Germline assignment: CDR1 KGHSH and CDR2 LQKENI. The CDR3 DNA follows: TGTGCCAGCTCACCACAGTGGGGAGACACTGAAGCTTTCTTT. Protein product: CASSPQWGDTEAFF.

The chain recombines TRBV30 with TRBJ2-7; 9 nucleotides match TRBD1. Unmatched junction bases numbered 7, after V lost 4 bases and J lost 6 bases. Germline V gene lookup returns CDR1 GTSNPN and CDR2 SVGIG (reference sequence). This CDR3 is built from 13 residues. The CDR3 loop is CAWTGDRVGEQYF. The DNA of the CDR3 is TGTGCCTGGACGGGGGACAGGGTAGGCGAGCAGTACTTC.

This clone was seen a single time. J is TRBJ2-1 and V is TRBV5-4; TRBD1 might be the D (5 bases). Trimming stripped 4 bases from V and 1 base from J, with 9 bases between. Germline V gene data show CDR1 as SGHNT and CDR2 as YYREEE (reference sequence). The CDR3 is 14 residues long. CDR3 in amino acids: CASSARQSYNEQFF. CDR3 sequence (DNA): TGTGCCAGCAGCGCCCGACAGTCCTACAATGAGCAGTTCTTC.

The J gene is TRBJ2-7, the V gene TRBV27; TRBD2 might be the D (6 bases). Germline-derived CDR1 and CDR2 are MNHEY and SMNVEV (reference sequence). The CDR3 is made up of 17 amino acids. Trimming took off 1 base at V and 0 bases at J, with 16 bases between the two ends. This CDR3 is CASSLFWWAGSSYEQYF. In DNA form, the CDR3 reads TGTGCCAGCAGTTTATTCTGGTGGGCCGGGAGCTCCTACGAGCAGTACTTC.

The rearrangement joins TRBV7-8 to TRBJ2-1, with a tentative D call TRBD1 (5 bases). Trimming removed 0 bases from V and 7 bases from J, with 10 bases in between. The CDR3 consists of 14 residues. CDR1 is SGHVS and CDR2 is FQNEAQ in the germline V gene. CDR3 nucleotide sequence: TGTGCCAGCAGCTTAGCAGGGGCGACGAATGAGCAGTTCTTC. Its protein product is CASSLAGATNEQFF.

V usage is TRBV27 and J usage is TRBJ1-5, with D tentatively TRBD1 (5 bases). The germline V gene has CDR1 MNHEY and CDR2 SMNVEV (reference sequence). Trimming took 8 bases from V and 6 from J, leaving 14 bases between them. The CDR3 spans 13 residues. DNA of the CDR3: TGTGCCAGCGGGTCCCGGGGGGGTCAGCCCCAGCATTTT. Translation gives CASGSRGGQPQHF.

The CDR3: CASSLTPQRGPNTGELFF. In DNA form, the CDR3 reads TGTGCCAGCAGCTTAACTCCGCAGCGGGGGCCAAACACCGGGGAGCTGTTTTTT. V is TRBV27 and J is TRBJ2-2, with 8 bases matching TRBD2. Germline CDR1 MNHEY, CDR2 SMNVEV (reference sequence). The CDR3 loop spans 18 amino acids. V lost 6 bases, J lost 2 bases, and 14 bases stayed unmatched.

The chain combines TRBV19 with TRBJ2-1; D unclear. Looked up from germline, CDR1 is LNHDA and CDR2 is SQIVND (reference sequence). Deletions cut 2 bases from V and 0 bases from J, with 5 bases between. CDR3 size: 14 residues. CDR3 coding DNA: TGTGCCAGTAGTATACACGTCTCCTACAATGAGCAGTTCTTC. It is translated as CASSIHVSYNEQFF.